Below are 10 T cell receptor beta chains sequenced from a single sample in a study of blood T cell repertoires in COVID-19 (dated by TCRdb to 2020 to 2021). Library method: the immunoSEQ multiplex PCR assay. The clones in this table, taken by TCRdb from immuneACCESS, are in-frame only. Not every clone is retained; where verified, under half of the shortfall comes from an unresolved V gene, and the cause of the rest is unknown. This sample holds roughly 120,000 clones; roughly 86% were observed only once. The ten largest account for 5% to 6% of the sample. The sequenced sample consisted of peripheral blood. The receptors were gathered from a human donor in a cohort sampled during active COVID-19.

This sequence joins TRBV7-6 and TRBJ1-1; no reliable D call. V was clipped by 6 bases and J by 0 bases, with 8 bases between them. This CDR3 has 13 amino acids. The germline V gene encodes CDR1 SGHVS and CDR2 FNYEAQ. The CDR3 DNA follows: TGTGCCAGCAGTAACACCGTGAACACTGAAGCTTTCTTT. Amino acids: CASSNTVNTEAFF.

The table lists this clone with a count of one. The rearrangement joins TRBV19 to TRBJ1-4; possible D gene TRBD1, 6 bases. The CDR3 consists of 17 residues. CDR1 is LNHDA and CDR2 is SQIVND in the germline V gene (reference sequence). Trimming removed 6 bases at V and 0 bases at J, with 17 bases between. In DNA form, the CDR3 reads TGTGCCAGTAGCTCTACAGGGTGGAAATCAACTAATGAAAAACTGTTTTTT. Translating it yields CASSSTGWKSTNEKLFF.

The chain carries TRBV5-1 and TRBJ2-7; tentative D call: TRBD1 (5 bases). With 0 bases removed from V and 5 bases from J, the gap between germline ends came to 9 bases. This CDR3 is 13 amino acids long. CDR1 is SGHRS and CDR2 is YFSETQ in the germline V gene. The CDR3 spells CASSLGQSDEQYF. DNA for the CDR3: TGCGCCAGCAGCTTGGGACAGAGCGACGAGCAGTACTTC. Full variable domain (remainder filled in from reference TRBV5-1 and TRBJ2-7): KAGVTQTPRYLIKTRGQQVTLSCSPISGHRSVSWYQQTPGQGLQFLFEYFSETQRNKGNFPGRFSGRQFSNSRSEMNVSTLELGDSALYLCASSLGQSDEQYFGPGTRLTVT.

This chain joins TRBV6-5 and TRBJ2-1; 11 nucleotides align to TRBD2. CDR3 length equals 16 residues. The germline V gene encodes CDR1 MNHEY and CDR2 SVGAGI. The J segment lost 7 bases and the V segment lost 0 bases, leaving 5 bases of the junction unmatched. CDR3 nucleotides: TGTGCCAGCAGTTACTCTCTTACTAGCGGGAGAAATGAGCAGTTCTTC. Translation gives CASSYSLTSGRNEQFF.

This chain connects TRBV27 to TRBJ1-1; TRBD1 is a possible D gene (5 bases). V lost 11 bases and J lost 4, with 17 bases in between. The germline gives CDR1 MNHEY, CDR2 SMNVEV (reference sequence). This CDR3 is 13 amino acids long. The CDR3 DNA is TGTGCCTATTGGCAGGGAAGTTCCACTGAAGCTTTCTTT. Protein sequence: CAYWQGSSTEAFF.

This clone was seen only a few times. The chain joins TRBV13 to TRBJ2-2, with 10 nucleotides matching TRBD2. Germline CDR1 PRHDT, CDR2 FYEKMQ (reference sequence). CDR3 size: 16 residues. J was trimmed by 3 bases and V by 5 bases; bases with no gene match: 6. CDR3 bases: TGTGCCAGCAGCCTCAGGACTAGCGGATACACCGGGGAGCTGTTTTTT. Translation: CASSLRTSGYTGELFF.

This clone was seen just once. The rearrangement uses TRBV7-2 and TRBJ2-1; 8 nucleotides agree with TRBD2. This CDR3 has 16 amino acids. V lost 2 bases and J lost 6; bases outside the gene matches: 9. Germline V lookup: CDR1 SGHTA, CDR2 FQGNSA. The CDR3 coding sequence is TGTGCCAGCAGCTTATTCCGCCTAGCGGGTAGCAATGAGCAGTTCTTC. Protein product: CASSLFRLAGSNEQFF.

The gene calls are TRBV19 and TRBJ2-5; 15 bases line up with TRBD2. Germline V CDR1 and CDR2: LNHDA, SQIVND (reference sequence). V lost 5 bases and J lost 0; bases outside the gene matches: 4. The CDR3 consists of 17 residues. In nucleotides, the CDR3 is TGTGCCAGTAGTGGGACTAGCGGGAGGTCGTACCAAGAGACCCAGTACTTC. This gives the protein CASSGTSGRSYQETQYF.

V gene TRBV9 combines with J gene TRBJ2-7, with a weak D call TRBD1 (5 bases). The V end lost 4 bases, the J end lost 4 bases, and 18 bases lay between the germline ends. This CDR3 comprises 15 residues. CDR1 and CDR2 from the germline V gene are SGDLS and YYNGEE. The CDR3 DNA is TGTGCCAGCAGCCCCTCCAGGGCTCGGATATACGAGCAGTACTTC. It yields the protein CASSPSRARIYEQYF.

The chain has TRBV19 and TRBJ2-1, with 7 nucleotides matching TRBD2. Looked up from germline, CDR1 is LNHDA and CDR2 is SQIVND (reference sequence). The CDR3 contains 17 residues. V lost 6 bases and J lost 4; bases outside the gene matches: 15. CDR3 protein: CASRRNYNGGRYNEQFF. For the CDR3, the DNA is TGTGCCAGTAGAAGGAACTATAACGGGGGGAGGTACAATGAGCAGTTCTTC.